This TCR beta chain was recorded in a study of blood T cell repertoires in COVID-19. Looking at the study overall: COVID-19 samples from acute and convalescent phases originated in the United States, Italy and Spain. T cells, B-cell-depleted T cells, or PBMCs provided the cDNA or gDNA that served as material.

Remarks on this clone: No DNA is shown, since the ends of the CDR3 on it are uncertain; the CDR3 is the one TCRdb lists.

Germline loops: CDR1 GTSNPN, CDR2 SVGIG (reference sequence). The CDR3 is 13 amino acids long, termini counted. How the authors handled the data: Reference gene primer amplification gave estimated nucleated cell counts. Profiled with immunoSEQ multiplex PCR; TCRdb holds only in-frame clones, not every one. V and J calls and clone size are given by that table; D and trimming were obtained from the DNA. Of around 120,000 clones listed, 80% to 90% were seen once; the top ten hold 25% to 30%. Input material: peripheral blood. The chain couples TRBV30 to TRBJ1-6; TRBD1, the table's D call, was not compared with the DNA. The TCR comes from a woman aged 70-85 years with acute or convalescent COVID-19. CDR3 region: CAWNFGTGTPGHF.